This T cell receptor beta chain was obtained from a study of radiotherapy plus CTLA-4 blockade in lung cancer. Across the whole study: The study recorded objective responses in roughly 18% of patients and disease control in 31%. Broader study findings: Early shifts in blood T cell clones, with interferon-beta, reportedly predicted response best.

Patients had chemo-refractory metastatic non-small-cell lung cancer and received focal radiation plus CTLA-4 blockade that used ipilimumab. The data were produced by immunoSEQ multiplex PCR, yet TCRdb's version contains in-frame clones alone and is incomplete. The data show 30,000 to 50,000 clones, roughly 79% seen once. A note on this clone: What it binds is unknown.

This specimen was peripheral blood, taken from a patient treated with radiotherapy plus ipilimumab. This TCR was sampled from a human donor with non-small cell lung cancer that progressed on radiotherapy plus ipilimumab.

The CDR3 protein is CASRGLSNQPQHF. In nucleotides, the CDR3 is TGTGCCAGCAGGGGACTGAGCAATCAGCCCCAGCATTTT. V usage is TRBV6-5 and J usage is TRBJ1-5; TRBD1 might be the D (5 bases). Germline loops: CDR1 MNHEY, CDR2 SVGAGI. CDR3 length equals 13 residues. V dropped 6 bases and J dropped 1 base, with 7 bases sitting between them.